This entry features one T cell receptor beta chain sequence. There are 15 residues in the CDR3. V gave up 9 bases and J gave up 1 base; unmatched junction bases: 7. CDR1 and CDR2 from the germline V gene are SGHTA and FQGNSA. Original analysis: Reference gene primer amplification gave nucleated cell count estimates. Sequencing used immunoSEQ multiplex PCR; TCRdb keeps in-frame clones, though not all of them. D and trimming were read from the DNA, whereas the V and J calls and clone size are those reported in that table. The sample has fewer than 100,000 clones, approximately 87% seen once. This specimen comes from a study of blood T cell repertoires in COVID-19. The overall study: The United States, Italy and Spain were the sources of the acute and convalescent COVID-19 samples. T cells, B-cell-depleted T cells, or PBMCs supplied cDNA or gDNA.

The TCR sequence derives from a man older than 75 in a cohort sampled during active COVID-19. Sequencing was done on a sample of peripheral blood. The chain has TRBV7-2 and TRBJ1-3; 9 positions agree with TRBD1. CDR3 nucleotide sequence: TGTGCCAGTGAAGGAGGGACAGGGTCTGGAAACACCATATATTTT. Encoded protein: CASEGGTGSGNTIYF.